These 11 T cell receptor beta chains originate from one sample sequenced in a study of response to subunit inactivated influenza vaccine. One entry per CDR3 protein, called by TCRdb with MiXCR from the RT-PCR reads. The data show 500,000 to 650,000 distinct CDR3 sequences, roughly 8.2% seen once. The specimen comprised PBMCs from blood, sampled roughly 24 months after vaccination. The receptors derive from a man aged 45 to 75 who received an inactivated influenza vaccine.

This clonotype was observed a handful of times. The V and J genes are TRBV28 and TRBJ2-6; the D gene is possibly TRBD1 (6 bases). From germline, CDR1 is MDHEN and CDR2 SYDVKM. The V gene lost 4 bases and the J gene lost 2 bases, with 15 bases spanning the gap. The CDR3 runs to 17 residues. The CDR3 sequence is CASSSHTTGPGANVLTF. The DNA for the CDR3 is TGTGCCAGCAGTTCCCATACTACAGGGCCTGGGGCCAACGTCCTGACTTTC.

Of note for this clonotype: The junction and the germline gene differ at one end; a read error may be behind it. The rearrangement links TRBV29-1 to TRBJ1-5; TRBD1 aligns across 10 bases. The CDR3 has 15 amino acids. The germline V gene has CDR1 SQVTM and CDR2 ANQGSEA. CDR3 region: CSVTTGGSLNQPQHF. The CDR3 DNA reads TGCAGCGTTACGACAGGGGGCTCACTTAATCAACCCCAGCATTTT.

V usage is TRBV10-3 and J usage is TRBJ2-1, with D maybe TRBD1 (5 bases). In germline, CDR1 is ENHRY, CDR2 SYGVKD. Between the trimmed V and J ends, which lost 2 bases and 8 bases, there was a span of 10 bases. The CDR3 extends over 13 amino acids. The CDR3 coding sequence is TGTGCCATCAGTGAGGGGCAGGGTTATGAGCAGTTCTTC. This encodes CAISEGQGYEQFF.

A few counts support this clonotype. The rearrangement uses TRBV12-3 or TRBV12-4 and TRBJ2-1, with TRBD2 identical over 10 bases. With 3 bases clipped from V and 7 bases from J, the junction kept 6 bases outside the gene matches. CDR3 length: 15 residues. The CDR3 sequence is CASSFISGGENEQFF. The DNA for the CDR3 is TGTGCCAGCAGTTTCATCAGCGGGGGGGAAAATGAGCAGTTCTTC.

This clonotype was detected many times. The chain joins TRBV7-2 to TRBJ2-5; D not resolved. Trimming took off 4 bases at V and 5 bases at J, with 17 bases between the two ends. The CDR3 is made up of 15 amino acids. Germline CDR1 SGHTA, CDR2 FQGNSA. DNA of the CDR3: TGTGCCAGCAGCTCGATTACCTCGTCTCGGGAGACCCAGTACTTC. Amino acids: CASSSITSSRETQYF.

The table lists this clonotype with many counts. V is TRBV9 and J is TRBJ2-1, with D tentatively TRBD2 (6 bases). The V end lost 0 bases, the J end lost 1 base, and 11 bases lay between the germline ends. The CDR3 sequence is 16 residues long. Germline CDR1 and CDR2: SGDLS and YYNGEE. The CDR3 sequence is CASSVVAAGSYNEQFF. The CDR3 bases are TGTGCCAGCAGCGTAGTAGCGGCAGGGTCCTACAATGAGCAGTTCTTC.

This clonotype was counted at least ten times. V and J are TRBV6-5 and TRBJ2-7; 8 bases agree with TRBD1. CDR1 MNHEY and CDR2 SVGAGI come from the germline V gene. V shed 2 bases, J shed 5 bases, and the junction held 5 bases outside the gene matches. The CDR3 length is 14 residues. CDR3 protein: CASSYPDRGNEQYF. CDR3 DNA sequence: TGTGCCAGCAGTTACCCCGACAGGGGCAACGAGCAGTACTTC.

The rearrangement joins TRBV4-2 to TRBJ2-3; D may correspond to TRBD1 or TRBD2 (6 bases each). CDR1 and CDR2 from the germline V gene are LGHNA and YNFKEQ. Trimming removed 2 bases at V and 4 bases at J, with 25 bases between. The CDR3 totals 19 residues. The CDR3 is CASSQQVIRRGAAPDTQYF. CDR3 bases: TGTGCCAGCAGCCAACAGGTCATACGGAGGGGGGCCGCCCCAGATACGCAGTATTTT.

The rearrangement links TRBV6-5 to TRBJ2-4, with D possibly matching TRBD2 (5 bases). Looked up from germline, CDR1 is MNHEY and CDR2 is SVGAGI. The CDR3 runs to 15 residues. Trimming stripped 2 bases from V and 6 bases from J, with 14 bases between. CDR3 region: CASSYGLGVGNIQYF. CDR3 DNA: TGTGCCAGCAGTTACGGTCTGGGAGTAGGAAACATTCAGTACTTC.

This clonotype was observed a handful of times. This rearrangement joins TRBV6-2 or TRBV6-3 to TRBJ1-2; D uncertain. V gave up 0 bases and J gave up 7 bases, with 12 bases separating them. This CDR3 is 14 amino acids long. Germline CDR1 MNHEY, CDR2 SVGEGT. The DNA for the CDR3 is TGTGCCAGCAGTTACTCCGACTGGAGAGTTGGCTACACCTTC. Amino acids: CASSYSDWRVGYTF.

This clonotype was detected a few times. In DNA form, the CDR3 reads TGTGCCAGCACCGGGTTAACCTACAATGAGCAGTTCTTC. It is translated as CASTGLTYNEQFF. The chain links TRBV7-8 to TRBJ2-1; D call uncertain. This CDR3 has 13 residues. Germline CDR1 reads SGHVS; CDR2 reads FQNEAQ. Trimming took 7 bases from V and 2 from J, leaving 9 bases between them. The variable domain in full, completed from reference TRBV7-8 and TRBJ2-1, reads GAGVSQSPRYKVAKRGQDVALRCDPISGHVSLFWYQQALGQGPEFLTYFQNEAQLDKSGLPSDRFFAERPEGSVSTLKIQRTQQEDSAVYLCASTGLTYNEQFFGPGTRLTVL.